This TCR beta chain was observed in a study of T-cell reconstitution after alpha-beta-depleted transplantation in children. Whole-study results and caveats: Day-60 TCRbeta diversity that was high in some patients was derived from surviving recipient T cells and thymic progenitors.

CDR3 size: 13 residues. Germline V gene data show CDR1 as LGHNA and CDR2 as YSLEER. Trimming cost V 3 bases and J 2 bases, with 5 bases left between them. In the case of this clonotype: Its antigen is unknown.

This sample's TCRbeta library carried unique molecular identifier barcodes. MiXCR was run by TCRdb on the PCR reads, yielding one entry per CDR3 protein. The repertoire consists of about 220,000 distinct CDR3 sequences, with more than 15% occurring once and the leading ten covering about 41%. The chain uses TRBV4-3 and TRBJ1-3, with D unresolved. The sequencing used PBMCs, mostly from graft donor cells, collected 360 days after TCRalphabeta/CD19-depleted stem cell transplant. This clonotype was obtained from a male patient aged 2 to 10 who had a stem cell transplant for acute lymphoblastic leukemia, so the T cells may come from the graft donor. The CDR3 nucleotides read TGCGCCAGCAGCCACCCGGCTGGAAACACCATATATTTT. Protein: CASSHPAGNTIYF.